This TCR beta chain was sequenced in a study of blood T cells in healthy people across ages. Study-wide context: Template switching caught about one barcoded beta molecule for each two T cells.

Primed by a sample-barcoded 5' primer and a J-beta primer mix, a second PCR proceeded for roughly 7 to 12 cycles. Via MiXCR, TCRdb re-called the 5' RACE reads, giving one row per CDR3 protein. The table has hundreds of thousands of distinct CDR3 sequences, 20% to 30% seen once. CDR1 KGHSH and CDR2 LQKENI come from the germline V gene. V was pared by 2 bases and J by 3 bases, with 14 bases between. The CDR3 is 17 residues long. These data were likewise used in another study, on T cells of mothers and their children.

The TCR was taken from a boy aged 10-17 years in good health. The sequenced sample consisted of blood. J is TRBJ1-6 and V is TRBV18, with unresolved D. The CDR3 region has the DNA TGTGCCAGCTCACCAAATGGCCAGGCCTACTATAATTCACCCCTCCACTTT. Translated: CASSPNGQAYYNSPLHF.